The 19 T cell receptor beta chains below come from one sample, sequenced in a study of blood T cell repertoires in COVID-19. Generated by immunoSEQ multiplex PCR, the TCRdb table keeps only in-frame clones and is missing some. The sample carries about 270,000 clones, 75% to 95% recorded once. Input material: PBMCs or T cells enriched from blood (not recorded which). The source of these receptors is a man aged 40-50 years who had been exposed to COVID-19.

The chain joins TRBV3-1 (or the pseudogene TRBV3-2) to TRBJ2-5, with 7 bases matching TRBD2. The trim removed 0 bases at V and 4 bases at J, leaving 14 bases unmatched. The CDR3 totals 18 residues. Per germline, CDR1 LGHDT and CDR2 YNNKEL (reference sequence). CDR3 in amino acids: CASSQEWLAVSLGETQYF. The CDR3 DNA sequence: TGTGCCAGCAGCCAAGAATGGCTAGCGGTCTCCCTCGGAGAGACCCAGTACTTC.

This clone was recorded a few times. An end of the junction does not agree with germline; a read error may underlie this. The chain employs TRBV7-9 and TRBJ1-1; 7 nucleotides agree with TRBD1. The CDR3 is made up of 15 amino acids. Germline V CDR1 and CDR2: SEHNR, FQNEAQ (reference sequence). CDR3 DNA: TGTGCCAGCAGCCAACACAGGGGAATGAATACTGAAGCTTTCTTT. Translating gives CASSQHRGMNTEAFF.

The chain recombines TRBV7-3 with TRBJ2-2; tentatively, D is TRBD2 (6 bases). Germline values: CDR1 SGHTA, CDR2 FQGTGA. CDR3 length: 18 amino acids. V was cut by 5 bases and J by 2 bases, with 21 bases left in between. CDR3 nucleotides: TGTGCCAGCAGCCACGACCTCTGGCAGGGAGGTAACACCGGGGAGCTGTTTTTT. Residues: CASSHDLWQGGNTGELFF. The complete variable domain, with remaining parts taken from reference TRBV7-3 and TRBJ2-2, reads GAGVSQTPSNKVTEKGKYVELRCDPISGHTALYWYRQSLGQGPEFLIYFQGTGAADDSGLPNDRFFAVRPEGSVSTLKIQRTERGDSAVYLCASSHDLWQGGNTGELFFGEGSRLTVL.

V gene TRBV10-3 combines with J gene TRBJ2-3, with D unresolved. The CDR3 is 11 amino acids. V lost 9 bases and J lost 4, with 8 bases in between. Germline V gives CDR1 ENHRY, CDR2 SYGVKD. The CDR3 reads CAIFGSDTQYF. The CDR3 DNA reads as TGTGCCATTTTCGGTTCAGATACGCAGTATTTT.

V gene TRBV11-3 combines with J gene TRBJ1-1, with TRBD1 identical over 10 bases. Germline CDR1 SGHNT, CDR2 YENEEA. There are 16 residues in the CDR3. V was clipped by 2 bases and J by 4 bases; unmatched bases: 7. The CDR3 loop reads CASSLLSGTGVTEAFF. The CDR3 nucleotides read TGTGCCAGCAGCTTACTGTCCGGGACAGGGGTCACTGAAGCTTTCTTT.

This clone was counted a single time. The V and J genes are TRBV2 and TRBJ1-2; D is uncertain. Deletions cut 1 base from V and 6 bases from J, with 18 bases between. Germline CDR1 SNHLY, CDR2 FYNNEI. CDR3 size: 16 residues. CDR3 region: CASSEGIRGEAHGYTF. Written as DNA, the CDR3 is TGTGCCAGCAGTGAAGGAATACGGGGTGAGGCCCATGGCTACACCTTC.

The CDR3 spells CASSSLAGTRSYEQYF. In nucleotides, the CDR3 is TGTGCCAGCAGTTCCCTCGCCGGGACACGTTCCTACGAGCAGTACTTC. The chain couples TRBV27 to TRBJ2-7; tentative D call: TRBD1 (6 bases). Germline V lookup: CDR1 MNHEY, CDR2 SMNVEV (reference sequence). The CDR3 spans 16 residues. Deletions cut 4 bases from V and 1 base from J, with 17 bases between.

The chain uses TRBV4-1 and TRBJ1-1; 7 bases map to TRBD1. CDR3 length equals 15 residues. Germline V gene lookup returns CDR1 MGHRA and CDR2 YSYEKL. Trimming cost V 0 bases and J 0 bases; bases outside gene matches: 1. Here the CDR3 reads CASSQDGQVNTEAFF. In DNA form, the CDR3 reads TGCGCCAGCAGCCAAGATGGACAGGTGAACACTGAAGCTTTCTTT.

V usage is TRBV24-1 and J usage is TRBJ2-2; D possibly corresponds to TRBD1 (6 bases). V was shortened by 4 bases and J by 2 bases, with 10 bases between the two germline ends. Germline loops: CDR1 KGHDR, CDR2 SFDVKD. The CDR3 loop spans 15 amino acids. The CDR3 region is CATSERDTNTGELFF. Here the CDR3 DNA reads TGTGCCACCAGTGAAAGGGACACCAACACCGGGGAGCTGTTTTTT.

This sequence joins TRBV15 and TRBJ2-6, with a weak D call TRBD2 (5 bases). V gave up 1 base and J gave up 2 bases, with 15 bases separating them. The germline V gene encodes CDR1 LNHNV and CDR2 YYDKDF (reference sequence). The CDR3 loop spans 18 amino acids. Here the CDR3 DNA reads TGTGCCACCAGCAGAGCGGGATCCCAGTTCCCTGGGGCCAACGTCCTGACTTTC. Translation: CATSRAGSQFPGANVLTF.

This sequence joins TRBV27 and TRBJ2-5; 7 positions match TRBD1. The V segment lost 4 bases and the J segment 0 bases; nucleotides outside the gene matches: 8. Germline assignment: CDR1 MNHEY and CDR2 SMNVEV (reference sequence). The CDR3 runs 16 residues. CDR3 sequence: CASSSYGTAYQETQYF. The CDR3 nucleotides are TGTGCCAGCAGTTCATACGGGACAGCGTACCAAGAGACCCAGTACTTC.

The rearrangement uses TRBV13 and TRBJ1-2; D is unresolved. The V end was cut by 5 bases, the J end by 0 bases, with 16 bases between. Germline assignment: CDR1 PRHDT and CDR2 FYEKMQ (reference sequence). There are 16 residues in the CDR3. In DNA, the CDR3 is TGTGCCAGCAGCCCGAGACTGGAAAAAGCTAACTATGGCTACACCTTC. It codes for CASSPRLEKANYGYTF.

This CDR3 is CASSGQGATNYGYTF. The CDR3 coding sequence is TGTGCCAGCAGCGGGCAGGGGGCCACAAACTATGGCTACACCTTC. The chain employs TRBV9 and TRBJ1-2; 8 bases are a match to TRBD1. J was trimmed by 2 bases and V by 3 bases; bases with no gene match: 6. The CDR3 covers 15 residues. The germline CDR1 and CDR2 sequences are SGDLS and YYNGEE.

The rearrangement links TRBV4-1 to TRBJ2-3, with a weak D call TRBD2 (5 bases). CDR1 and CDR2 (germline): MGHRA, YSYEKL. This CDR3 comprises 14 residues. V was cut by 4 bases and J by 5 bases, with 13 bases left in between. In nucleotides, the CDR3 is TGCGCCAGCAGCCGCCCAGCGGAACAAGATACGCAGTATTTT. Translated, it gives CASSRPAEQDTQYF.

This clone was seen just once. V gene TRBV28 combines with J gene TRBJ1-6; 7 positions match TRBD1. Germline V CDR1 and CDR2: MDHEN, SYDVKM. The CDR3 has 16 amino acids. The V gene end was trimmed by 7 bases and the J gene end by 7 bases; junction bases not matched to a gene: 13. In nucleotides, the CDR3 is TGTGCCAGCACCCTTACCGAGACAGGGAGGAATTCACCCCTCCACTTT. Protein product: CASTLTETGRNSPLHF.

The gene calls are TRBV10-3 and TRBJ2-2; D possibly corresponds to TRBD1 (5 bases). CDR3 length equals 16 residues. CDR1 ENHRY and CDR2 SYGVKD come from the germline V gene. V was trimmed by 7 bases and J by 5 bases, leaving 20 bases between them. CDR3 in amino acids: CAITRTWQGATGELFF. As DNA, the CDR3 is TGTGCCATCACCAGAACCTGGCAGGGTGCGACCGGGGAGCTGTTTTTT.

The V and J genes are TRBV24-1 and TRBJ2-1; 7 positions match TRBD2. Germline CDR1 is KGHDR and CDR2 is SFDVKD. Trimming cost V 3 bases and J 12 bases; bases outside gene matches: 13. The CDR3 totals 15 residues. DNA for the CDR3: TGTGCCACCAGTGATATAGCGGGTCCTCAAATCGGGCAGTTCTTC. It translates to CATSDIAGPQIGQFF.

The rearrangement joins TRBV10-3 to TRBJ2-1; 11 bases map to TRBD2. Germline V gene data show CDR1 as ENHRY and CDR2 as SYGVKD. CDR3 length: 16 amino acids. V lost 7 bases to trimming and J lost 9 bases; unmatched junction nucleotides: 14. DNA of the CDR3: TGTGCCATCACCCAAAAACTAGCGGGAGAAAGTAGTGAGCAGTTCTTC. Residues: CAITQKLAGESSEQFF.

The chain couples TRBV19 to TRBJ1-2; D possibly corresponds to TRBD1 (6 bases). CDR1 LNHDA and CDR2 SQIVND come from the germline V gene (reference sequence). The CDR3 is 14 residues long. Trimming removed 5 bases from V and 8 bases from J, with 18 bases in between. DNA of the CDR3: TGTGCCAGTAGTTTAACCGGGACAAGCAGGGGCTACACCTTC. Protein product: CASSLTGTSRGYTF.